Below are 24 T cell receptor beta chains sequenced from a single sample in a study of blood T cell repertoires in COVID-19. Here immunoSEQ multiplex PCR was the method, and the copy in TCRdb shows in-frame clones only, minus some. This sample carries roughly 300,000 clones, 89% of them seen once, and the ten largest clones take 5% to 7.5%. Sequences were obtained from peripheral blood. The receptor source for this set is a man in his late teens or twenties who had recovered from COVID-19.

The CDR3 nucleotides are TGCGCCAGCAGCGTACAAGCAACTAATGAAAAACTGTTTTTT. Translated, it gives CASSVQATNEKLFF. The V gene is TRBV5-1, the J gene TRBJ1-4; D unclear. Trimming left V 4 bases short and J 0 bases short, with 7 bases between. The length of the CDR3 is 14 residues. Germline loops: CDR1 SGHRS, CDR2 YFSETQ.

The CDR3 loop reads CASSQDENGQGAKEQYF. CDR3 sequence (DNA): TGTGCCAGCAGCCAAGATGAGAACGGACAGGGGGCGAAGGAGCAGTACTTC. The rearrangement links TRBV4-2 to TRBJ2-7; 11 positions match TRBD1. The CDR3 runs 17 residues. In germline, CDR1 is LGHNA, CDR2 YNFKEQ. The V and J ends lost 0 bases and 7 bases, in that order; junction bases with no gene match: 11.

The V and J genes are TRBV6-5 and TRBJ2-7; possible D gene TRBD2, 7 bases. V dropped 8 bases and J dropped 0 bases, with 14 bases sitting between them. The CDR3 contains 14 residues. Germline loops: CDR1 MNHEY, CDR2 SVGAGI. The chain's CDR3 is CASRGGLNSYEQYF. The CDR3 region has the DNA TGTGCCAGCCGCGGGGGCTTAAACTCCTACGAGCAGTACTTC.

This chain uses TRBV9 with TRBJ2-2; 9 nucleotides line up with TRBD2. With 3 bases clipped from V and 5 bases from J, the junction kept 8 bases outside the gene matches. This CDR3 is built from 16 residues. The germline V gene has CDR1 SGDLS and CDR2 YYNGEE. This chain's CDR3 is CASSAVAGVGTGELFF. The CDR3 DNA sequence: TGTGCCAGCAGCGCGGTAGCGGGGGTAGGAACCGGGGAGCTGTTTTTT.

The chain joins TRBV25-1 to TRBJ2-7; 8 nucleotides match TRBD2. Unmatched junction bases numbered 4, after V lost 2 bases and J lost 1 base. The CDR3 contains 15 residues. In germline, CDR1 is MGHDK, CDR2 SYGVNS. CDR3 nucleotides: TGTGCCAGCAGTGAACCGGGGGGGGGTTCCTACGAGCAGTACTTC. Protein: CASSEPGGGSYEQYF.

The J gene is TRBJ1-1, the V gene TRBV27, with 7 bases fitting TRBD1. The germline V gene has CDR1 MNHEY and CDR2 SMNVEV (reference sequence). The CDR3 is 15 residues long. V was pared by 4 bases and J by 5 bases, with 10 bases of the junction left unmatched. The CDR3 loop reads CASSYGTRGFTEAFF. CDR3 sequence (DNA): TGTGCCAGCAGTTATGGGACCAGGGGGTTTACTGAAGCTTTCTTT.

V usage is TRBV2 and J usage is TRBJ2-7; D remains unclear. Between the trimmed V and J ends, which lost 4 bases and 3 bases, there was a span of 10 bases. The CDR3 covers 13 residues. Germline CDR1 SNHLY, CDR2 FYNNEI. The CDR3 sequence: CASSGREDYEQYF. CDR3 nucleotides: TGTGCCAGCAGTGGTCGAGAGGACTACGAGCAGTACTTC.

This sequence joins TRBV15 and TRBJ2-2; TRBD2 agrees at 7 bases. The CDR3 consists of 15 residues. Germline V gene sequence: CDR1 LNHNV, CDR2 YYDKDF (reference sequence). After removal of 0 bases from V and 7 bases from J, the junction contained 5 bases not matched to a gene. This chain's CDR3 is CATSREREFGGELFF. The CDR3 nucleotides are TGTGCCACCAGCAGAGAGCGGGAGTTTGGCGGGGAGCTGTTTTTT.

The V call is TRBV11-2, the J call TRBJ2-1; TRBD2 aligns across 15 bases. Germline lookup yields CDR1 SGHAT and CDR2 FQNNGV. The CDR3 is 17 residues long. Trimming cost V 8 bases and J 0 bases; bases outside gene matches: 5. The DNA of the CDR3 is TGTGCCAGCCAGGGACTAGCGGGGGGTCTCTCCTACAATGAGCAGTTCTTC. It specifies CASQGLAGGLSYNEQFF. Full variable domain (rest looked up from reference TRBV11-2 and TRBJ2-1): EAGVAQSPRYKIIEKRQSVAFWCNPISGHATLYWYQQILGQGPKLLIQFQNNGVVDDSQLPKDRFSAERLKGVDSTLKIQPAKLEDSAVYLCASQGLAGGLSYNEQFFGPGTRLTVL.

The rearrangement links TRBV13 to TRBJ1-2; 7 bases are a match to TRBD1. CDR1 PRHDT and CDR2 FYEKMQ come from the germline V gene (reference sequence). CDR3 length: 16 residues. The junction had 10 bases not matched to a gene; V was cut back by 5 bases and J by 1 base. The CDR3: CASSLQTDRFNYGYTF. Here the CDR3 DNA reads TGTGCCAGCAGCCTACAGACGGACAGGTTTAACTATGGCTACACCTTC.

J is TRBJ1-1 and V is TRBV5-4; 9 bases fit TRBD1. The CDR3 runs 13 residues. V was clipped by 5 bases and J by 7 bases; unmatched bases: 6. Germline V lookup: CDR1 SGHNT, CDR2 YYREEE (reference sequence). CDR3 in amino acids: CASSPGQGDEAFF. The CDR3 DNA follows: TGTGCCAGCAGTCCGGGACAGGGCGATGAAGCTTTCTTT.

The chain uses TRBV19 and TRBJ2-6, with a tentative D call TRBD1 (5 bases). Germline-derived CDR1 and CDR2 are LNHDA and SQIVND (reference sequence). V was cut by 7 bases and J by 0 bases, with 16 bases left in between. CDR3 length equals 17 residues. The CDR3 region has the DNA TGTGCCAGTACCGCCCCACGACAGAGCTCTGGGGCCAACGTCCTGACTTTC. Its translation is CASTAPRQSSGANVLTF.

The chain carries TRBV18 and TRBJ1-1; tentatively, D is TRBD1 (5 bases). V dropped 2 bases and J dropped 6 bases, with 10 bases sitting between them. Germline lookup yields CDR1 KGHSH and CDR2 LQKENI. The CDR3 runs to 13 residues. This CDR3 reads CASSPNEGAEAFF. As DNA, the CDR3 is TGTGCCAGCTCACCAAACGAAGGGGCTGAAGCTTTCTTT.

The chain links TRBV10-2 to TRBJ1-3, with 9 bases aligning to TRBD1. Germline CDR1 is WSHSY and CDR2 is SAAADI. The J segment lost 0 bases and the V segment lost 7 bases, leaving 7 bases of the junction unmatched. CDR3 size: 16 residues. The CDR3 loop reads CASKGTGTFSGNTIYF. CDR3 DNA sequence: TGCGCCAGCAAAGGGACAGGGACGTTCTCTGGAAACACCATATATTTT.

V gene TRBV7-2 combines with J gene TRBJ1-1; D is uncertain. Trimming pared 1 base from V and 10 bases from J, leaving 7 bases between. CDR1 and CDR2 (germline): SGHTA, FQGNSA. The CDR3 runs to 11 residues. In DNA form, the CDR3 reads TGTGCCAGCAGCTTAGGCGAAAGAGCTTTCTTT. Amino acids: CASSLGERAFF. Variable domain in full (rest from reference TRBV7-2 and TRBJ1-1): GAGVSQSPSNKVTEKGKDVELRCDPISGHTALYWYRQSLGQGLEFLIYFQGNSAPDKSGLPSDRFSAERTGGSVSTLTIQRTQQEDSAVYLCASSLGERAFFGQGTRLTVV.

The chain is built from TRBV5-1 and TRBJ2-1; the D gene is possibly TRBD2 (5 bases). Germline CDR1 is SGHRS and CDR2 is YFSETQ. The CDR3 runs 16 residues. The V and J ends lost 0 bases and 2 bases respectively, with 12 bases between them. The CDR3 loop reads CASSLAGSYPYNEQFF. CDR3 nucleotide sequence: TGCGCCAGCAGCTTGGCTGGGAGCTACCCCTACAATGAGCAGTTCTTC.

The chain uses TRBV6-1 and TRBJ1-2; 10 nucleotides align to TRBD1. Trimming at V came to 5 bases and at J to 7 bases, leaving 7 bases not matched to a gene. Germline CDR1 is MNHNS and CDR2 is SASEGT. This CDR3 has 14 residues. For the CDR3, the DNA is TGTGCCAGCAGTCAAGACAGGGGGCTCGGTGGCTACACCTTC. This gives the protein CASSQDRGLGGYTF.

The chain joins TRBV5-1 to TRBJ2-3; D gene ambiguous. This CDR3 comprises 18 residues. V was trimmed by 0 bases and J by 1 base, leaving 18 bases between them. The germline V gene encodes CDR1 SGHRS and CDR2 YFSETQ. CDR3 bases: TGCGCCAGCAGCTTGGCAGGCAGTCTCCGAAAAGGCACAGATACGCAGTATTTT. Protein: CASSLAGSLRKGTDTQYF.

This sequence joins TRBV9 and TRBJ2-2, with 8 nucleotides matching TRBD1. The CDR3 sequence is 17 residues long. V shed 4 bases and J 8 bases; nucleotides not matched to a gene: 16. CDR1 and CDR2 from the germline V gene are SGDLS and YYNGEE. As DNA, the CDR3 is TGTGCCAGCAGCCCCTCAGCGGGCAGGGGGCTGGGTGGGGAGCTGTTTTTT. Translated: CASSPSAGRGLGGELFF.

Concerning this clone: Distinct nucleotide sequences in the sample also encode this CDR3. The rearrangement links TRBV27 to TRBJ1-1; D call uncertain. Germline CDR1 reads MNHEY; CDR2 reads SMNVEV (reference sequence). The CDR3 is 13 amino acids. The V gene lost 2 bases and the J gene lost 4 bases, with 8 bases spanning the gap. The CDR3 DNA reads TGTGCCAGCAGTTTAGGCGGCCGCACTGAAGCTTTCTTT. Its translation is CASSLGGRTEAFF.

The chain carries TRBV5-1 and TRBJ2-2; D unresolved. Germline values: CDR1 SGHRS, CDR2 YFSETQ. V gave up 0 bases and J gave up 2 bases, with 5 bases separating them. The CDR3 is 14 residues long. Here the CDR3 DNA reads TGCGCCAGCAGCTTGGAACACAACACCGGGGAGCTGTTTTTT. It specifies CASSLEHNTGELFF.

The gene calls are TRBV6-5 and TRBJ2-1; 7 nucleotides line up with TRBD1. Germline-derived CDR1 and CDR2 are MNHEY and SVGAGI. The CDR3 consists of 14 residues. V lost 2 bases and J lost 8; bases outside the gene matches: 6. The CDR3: CASSYTRQGDEQFF. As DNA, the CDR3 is TGTGCCAGCAGTTACACCCGACAGGGTGATGAGCAGTTCTTC.

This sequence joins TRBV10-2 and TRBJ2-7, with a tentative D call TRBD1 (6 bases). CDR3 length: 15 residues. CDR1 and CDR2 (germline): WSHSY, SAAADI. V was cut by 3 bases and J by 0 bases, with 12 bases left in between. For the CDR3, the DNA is TGCGCCAGCAGTGAAACAGGGTCCCCCTCCTACGAGCAGTACTTC. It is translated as CASSETGSPSYEQYF.

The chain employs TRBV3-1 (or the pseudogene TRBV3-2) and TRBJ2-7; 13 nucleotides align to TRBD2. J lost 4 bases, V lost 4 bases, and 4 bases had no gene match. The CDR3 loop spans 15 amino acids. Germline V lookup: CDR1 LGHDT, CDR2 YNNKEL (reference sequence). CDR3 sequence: CASSPTSGRSYEQYF. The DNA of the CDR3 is TGTGCCAGCAGCCCGACTAGCGGGAGGTCTTACGAGCAGTACTTC.